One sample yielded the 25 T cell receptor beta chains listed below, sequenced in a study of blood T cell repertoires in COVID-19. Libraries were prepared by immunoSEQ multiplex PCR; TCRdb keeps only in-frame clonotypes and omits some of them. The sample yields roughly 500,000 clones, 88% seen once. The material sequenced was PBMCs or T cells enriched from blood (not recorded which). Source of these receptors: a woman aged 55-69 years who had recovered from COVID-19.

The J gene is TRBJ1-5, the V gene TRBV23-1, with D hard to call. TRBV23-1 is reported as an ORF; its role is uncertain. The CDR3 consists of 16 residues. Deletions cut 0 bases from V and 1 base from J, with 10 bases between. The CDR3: CASSQSAGQSNQPQHF. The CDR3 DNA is TGCGCCAGCAGTCAATCTGCGGGTCAGAGCAATCAGCCCCAGCATTTT.

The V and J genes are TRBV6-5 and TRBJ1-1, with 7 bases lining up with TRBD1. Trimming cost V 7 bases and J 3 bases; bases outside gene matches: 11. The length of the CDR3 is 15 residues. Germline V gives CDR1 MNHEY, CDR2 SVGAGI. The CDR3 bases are TGTGCCAGCACGAGATCAGGGGGAGGTGACACTGAAGCTTTCTTT. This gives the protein CASTRSGGGDTEAFF.

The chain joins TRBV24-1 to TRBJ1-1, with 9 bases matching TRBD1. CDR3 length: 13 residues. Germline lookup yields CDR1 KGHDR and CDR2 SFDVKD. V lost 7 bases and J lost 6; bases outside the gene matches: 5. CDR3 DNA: TGTGCCACCAGGAGGACAGGGGATCCTGAAGCTTTCTTT. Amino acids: CATRRTGDPEAFF.

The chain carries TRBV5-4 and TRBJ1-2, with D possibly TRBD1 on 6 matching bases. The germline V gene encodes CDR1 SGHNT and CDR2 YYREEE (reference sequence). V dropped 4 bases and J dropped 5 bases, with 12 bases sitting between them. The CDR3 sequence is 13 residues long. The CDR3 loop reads CASSPQQGYGYTF. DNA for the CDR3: TGTGCCAGCAGCCCACAACAGGGTTATGGCTACACCTTC.

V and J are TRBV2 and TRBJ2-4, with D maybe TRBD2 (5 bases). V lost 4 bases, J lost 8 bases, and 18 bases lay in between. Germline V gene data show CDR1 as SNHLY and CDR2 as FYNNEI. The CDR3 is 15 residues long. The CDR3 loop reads CASSGNSGLRDIQYF. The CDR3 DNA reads TGTGCCAGCAGTGGTAACAGCGGCCTAAGGGACATTCAGTACTTC.

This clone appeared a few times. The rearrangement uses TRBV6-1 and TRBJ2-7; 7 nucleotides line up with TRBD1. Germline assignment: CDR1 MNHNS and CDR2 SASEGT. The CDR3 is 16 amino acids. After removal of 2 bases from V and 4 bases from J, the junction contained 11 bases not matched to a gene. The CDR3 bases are TGTGCCAGCAGTGAACTCGGGACAGTGGATATATACGAGCAGTACGTC. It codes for CASSELGTVDIYEQYV.

The CDR3 protein is CASTRETGGTGELFF. The CDR3 coding sequence is TGTGCCAGCACCAGGGAGACAGGGGGCACCGGGGAGCTGTTTTTT. V and J are TRBV2 and TRBJ2-2; TRBD1 aligns across 9 bases. CDR1 is SNHLY and CDR2 is FYNNEI in the germline V gene. This CDR3 has 15 amino acids. The J segment lost 4 bases and the V segment lost 7 bases, leaving 7 bases of the junction unmatched.

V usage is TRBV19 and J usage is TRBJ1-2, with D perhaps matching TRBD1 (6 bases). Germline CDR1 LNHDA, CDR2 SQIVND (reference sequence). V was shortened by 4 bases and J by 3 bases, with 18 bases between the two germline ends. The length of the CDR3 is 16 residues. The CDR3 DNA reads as TGTGCCAGTAGTAGGGAGGGGGTGAATAATTACTATGGCTACACCTTC. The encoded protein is CASSREGVNNYYGYTF.

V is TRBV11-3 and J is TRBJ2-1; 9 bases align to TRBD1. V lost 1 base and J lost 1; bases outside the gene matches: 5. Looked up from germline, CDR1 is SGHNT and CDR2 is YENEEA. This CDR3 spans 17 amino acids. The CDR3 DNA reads TGTGCCAGCAGCTTAGCCAAGGACAGGGGATCCTACAATGAGCAGTTCTTC. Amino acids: CASSLAKDRGSYNEQFF.

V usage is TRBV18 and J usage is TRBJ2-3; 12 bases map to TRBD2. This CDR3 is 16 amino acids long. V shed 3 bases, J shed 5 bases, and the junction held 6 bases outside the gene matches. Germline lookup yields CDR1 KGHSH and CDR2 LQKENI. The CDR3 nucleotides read TGTGCCAGCTCACCTGGGACTAGCGGGTACGAAGATACGCAGTATTTT. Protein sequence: CASSPGTSGYEDTQYF.

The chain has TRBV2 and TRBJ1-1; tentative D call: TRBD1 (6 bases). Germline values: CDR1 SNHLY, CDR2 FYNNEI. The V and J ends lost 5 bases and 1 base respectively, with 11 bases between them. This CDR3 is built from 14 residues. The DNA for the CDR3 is TGTGCCAGCAGTCCGGGACACAAGAACACTGAAGCTTTCTTT. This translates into CASSPGHKNTEAFF.

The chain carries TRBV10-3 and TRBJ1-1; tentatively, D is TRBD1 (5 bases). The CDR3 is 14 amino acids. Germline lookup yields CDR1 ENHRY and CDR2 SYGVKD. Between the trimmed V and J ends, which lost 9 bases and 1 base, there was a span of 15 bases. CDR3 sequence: CAMGGERSNTEAFF. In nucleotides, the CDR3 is TGTGCCATGGGGGGGGAGAGGTCGAACACTGAAGCTTTCTTT.

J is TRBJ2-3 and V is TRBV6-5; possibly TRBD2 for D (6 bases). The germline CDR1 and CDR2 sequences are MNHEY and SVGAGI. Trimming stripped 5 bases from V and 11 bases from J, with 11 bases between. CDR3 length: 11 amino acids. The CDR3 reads CASSSGWKQYF. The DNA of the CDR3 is TGTGCCAGCAGTAGCGGGTGGAAGCAGTATTTT.

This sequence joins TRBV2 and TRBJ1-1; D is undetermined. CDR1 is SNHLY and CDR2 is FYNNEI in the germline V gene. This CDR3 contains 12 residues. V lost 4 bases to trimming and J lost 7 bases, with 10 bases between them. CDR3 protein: CASSAQADEAFF. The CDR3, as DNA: TGTGCCAGCAGTGCGCAGGCTGATGAAGCTTTCTTT.

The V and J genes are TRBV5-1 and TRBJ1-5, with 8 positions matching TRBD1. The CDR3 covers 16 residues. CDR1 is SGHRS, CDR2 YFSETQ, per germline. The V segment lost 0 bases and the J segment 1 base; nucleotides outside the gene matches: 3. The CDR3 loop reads CASSLGAGGSNQPQHF. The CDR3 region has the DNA TGCGCCAGCAGCTTGGGGGCAGGGGGCAGCAATCAGCCCCAGCATTTT.

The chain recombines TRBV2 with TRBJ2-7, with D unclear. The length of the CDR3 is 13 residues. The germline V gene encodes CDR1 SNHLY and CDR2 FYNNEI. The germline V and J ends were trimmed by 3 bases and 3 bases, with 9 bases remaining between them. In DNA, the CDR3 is TGTGCCAGCAGTGATGGAGTCGACTACGAGCAGTACTTC. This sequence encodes CASSDGVDYEQYF.

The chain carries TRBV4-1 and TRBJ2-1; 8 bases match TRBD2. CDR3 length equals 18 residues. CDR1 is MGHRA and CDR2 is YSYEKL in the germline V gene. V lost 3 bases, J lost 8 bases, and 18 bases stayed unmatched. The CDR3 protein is CASSQGKIAGSLSDEQFF. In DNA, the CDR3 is TGCGCCAGCAGCCAGGGTAAGATAGCGGGGTCCCTGTCGGATGAGCAGTTCTTC.

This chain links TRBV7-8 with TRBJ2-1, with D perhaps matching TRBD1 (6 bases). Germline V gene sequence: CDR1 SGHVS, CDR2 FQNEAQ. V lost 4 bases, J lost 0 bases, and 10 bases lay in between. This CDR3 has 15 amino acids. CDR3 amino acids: CASSYTGSSYNEQFF. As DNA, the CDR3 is TGTGCCAGCAGCTATACAGGGAGCTCCTACAATGAGCAGTTCTTC.

The CDR3 DNA sequence: TGCAGCGTTGAGAGAGGAGGGTACTACAATGAGCAGTTCTTC. Translating it yields CSVERGGYYNEQFF. V is TRBV29-1 and J is TRBJ2-1; TRBD2 is a possible D gene (6 bases). This CDR3 spans 14 amino acids. The germline gives CDR1 SQVTM, CDR2 ANQGSEA. Trimming took 3 bases from V and 3 from J, leaving 12 bases between them.

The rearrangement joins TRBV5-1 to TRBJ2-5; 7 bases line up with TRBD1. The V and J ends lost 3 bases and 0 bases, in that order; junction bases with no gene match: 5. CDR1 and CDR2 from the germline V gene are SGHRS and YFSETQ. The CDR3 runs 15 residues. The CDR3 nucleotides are TGCGCCAGCAGCTCTGGGGACAGCAACCAAGAGACCCAGTACTTC. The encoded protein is CASSSGDSNQETQYF.

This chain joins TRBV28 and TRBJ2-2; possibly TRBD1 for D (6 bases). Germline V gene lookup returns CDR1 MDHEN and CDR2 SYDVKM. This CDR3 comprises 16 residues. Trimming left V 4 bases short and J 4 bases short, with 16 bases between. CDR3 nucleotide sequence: TGTGCCAGCAGTTCCCCCCGAGGGGGTAGCACCGGGGAGCTGTTTTTT. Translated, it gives CASSSPRGGSTGELFF.

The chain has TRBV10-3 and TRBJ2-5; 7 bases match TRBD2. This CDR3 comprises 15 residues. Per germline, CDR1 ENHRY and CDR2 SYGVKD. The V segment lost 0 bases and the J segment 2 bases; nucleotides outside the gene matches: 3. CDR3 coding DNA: TGTGCCATCAGTGAGTCACTAGCGTTACAAGAGACCCAGTACTTC. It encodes CAISESLALQETQYF.

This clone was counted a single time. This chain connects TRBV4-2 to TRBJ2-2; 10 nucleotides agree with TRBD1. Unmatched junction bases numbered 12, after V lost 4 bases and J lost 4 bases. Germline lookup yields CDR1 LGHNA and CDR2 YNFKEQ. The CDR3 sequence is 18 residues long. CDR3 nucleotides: TGTGCCAGCAGCCTCCGGGACAGGGGAAGTTGGCCCACCGGGGAGCTGTTTTTT. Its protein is CASSLRDRGSWPTGELFF.

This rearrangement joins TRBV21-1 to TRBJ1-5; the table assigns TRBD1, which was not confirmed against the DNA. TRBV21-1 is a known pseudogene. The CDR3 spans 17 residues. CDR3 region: CASSKRTGESVDQPQHF. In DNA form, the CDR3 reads TGTGCCAGCAGCAAGAGGACAGGGGAATCGGTCGATCAGCCCCAGCATTTT.

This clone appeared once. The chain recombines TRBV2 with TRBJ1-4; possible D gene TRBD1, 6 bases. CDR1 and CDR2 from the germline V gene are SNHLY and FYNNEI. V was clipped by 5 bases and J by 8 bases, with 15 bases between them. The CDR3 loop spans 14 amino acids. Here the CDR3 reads CASSRAGVREKLFF. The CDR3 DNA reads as TGTGCCAGCAGTAGGGCAGGGGTTAGGGAAAAACTGTTTTTT.